These 3 T cell receptor beta chains were all obtained from the same sample, sequenced in a study of lymphopenia after photon versus proton radiotherapy. Produced via immunoSEQ multiplex PCR; TCRdb's table is partial and in-frame only. Of more than 25,000 clones in the sample, about 86% were seen once. The sequencing used peripheral blood, collected from a patient treated with proton-based radiotherapy. Receptors were obtained from an older woman with cholangiocarcinoma. Some clones in this sample may be carry-over from other donors' samples.

The chain combines TRBV5-8 with TRBJ1-3; perhaps TRBD1 as D (5 bases). CDR3 length equals 18 residues. The germline V gene encodes CDR1 SGHTS and CDR2 YDEGEE. The V gene lost 2 bases and the J gene lost 2 bases, with 20 bases spanning the gap. In DNA form, the CDR3 reads TGTGCCAGCAGCTTAAGACAGTTGAATCCCTTTGCTGGAAACACCATATATTTT. This sequence encodes CASSLRQLNPFAGNTIYF.

The chain uses TRBV5-1 and TRBJ2-2; D call uncertain. V was cut by 2 bases and J by 4 bases, with 15 bases left in between. The V gene's germline CDR1 is SGHRS and CDR2 YFSETQ. The CDR3 sequence is 16 residues long. CDR3 residues: CASSFGNVPSTGELFF. The CDR3 nucleotides read TGCGCCAGCAGCTTCGGCAATGTCCCGAGCACCGGGGAGCTGTTTTTT.

The chain carries TRBV5-1 and TRBJ1-1, with D possibly being TRBD1 (6 bases). This CDR3 is built from 13 residues. Germline lookup yields CDR1 SGHRS and CDR2 YFSETQ. Trimming left V 4 bases short and J 5 bases short, with 12 bases between. The CDR3 bases are TGCGCCAGCAGCGGAGGACAGTTAACTGAAGCTTTCTTT. Amino acids: CASSGGQLTEAFF.